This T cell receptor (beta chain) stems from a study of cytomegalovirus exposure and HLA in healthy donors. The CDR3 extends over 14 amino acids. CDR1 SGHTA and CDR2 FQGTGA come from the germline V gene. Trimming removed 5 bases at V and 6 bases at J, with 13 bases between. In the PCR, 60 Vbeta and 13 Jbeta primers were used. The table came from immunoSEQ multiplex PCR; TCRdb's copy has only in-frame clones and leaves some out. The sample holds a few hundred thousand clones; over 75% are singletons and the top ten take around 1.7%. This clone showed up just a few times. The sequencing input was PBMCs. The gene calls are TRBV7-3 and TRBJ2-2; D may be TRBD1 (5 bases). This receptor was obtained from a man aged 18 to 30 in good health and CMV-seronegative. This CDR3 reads CASSRNSGSGELFF. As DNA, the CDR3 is TGTGCCAGCAGCCGCAACTCAGGGTCCGGGGAGCTGTTTTTT. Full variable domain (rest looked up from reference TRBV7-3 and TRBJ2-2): GAGVSQTPSNKVTEKGKYVELRCDPISGHTALYWYRQSLGQGPEFLIYFQGTGAADDSGLPNDRFFAVRPEGSVSTLKIQRTERGDSAVYLCASSRNSGSGELFFGEGSRLTVL.